The 29 T cell receptor beta chains below come from one sample, sequenced in a study of identifying expanded T cells in peripheral blood. Profiling relied on immunoSEQ multiplex PCR, and the TCRdb table lists in-frame clones only, not all of them. The sample comprises 81,000 or so clones, about 83% of which are singletons, and around a fifth rests with the top ten. Input material: blood. The receptors were gathered from a person aged 18 to 75 in good health.

The chain employs TRBV28 and TRBJ2-3; 8 bases are shared with TRBD2. Germline V gene lookup returns CDR1 MDHEN and CDR2 SYDVKM. The CDR3 spans 17 residues. V gave up 6 bases and J gave up 0 bases; unmatched junction bases: 11. The CDR3 loop reads CASRPGLGYLSTDTQYF. The CDR3, as DNA: TGTGCCAGCAGGCCGGGACTAGGTTACTTGAGCACAGATACGCAGTATTTT.

This clone was detected a few times. The CDR3 DNA reads as TGTGCCATCAGTGATAAGGGGGATAGAGGCTACACCTTC. This translates into CAISDKGDRGYTF. The chain couples TRBV10-3 to TRBJ1-2, with D perhaps TRBD1 (6 bases). V lost 3 bases and J lost 8, with 13 bases in between. CDR1 and CDR2 (germline): ENHRY, SYGVKD. The CDR3 contains 13 residues.

This sequence joins TRBV4-3 and TRBJ1-3, with D possibly matching TRBD1 (6 bases). This CDR3 is built from 15 residues. Trimming removed 0 bases at V and 2 bases at J, with 8 bases between. Per germline, CDR1 LGHNA and CDR2 YSLEER. This CDR3 reads CASSQDQGPGNTIYF. CDR3 DNA: TGCGCCAGCAGCCAAGATCAGGGGCCTGGAAACACCATATATTTT.

The chain is built from TRBV9 and TRBJ2-7; 8 bases map to TRBD1. Germline V gives CDR1 SGDLS, CDR2 YYNGEE. The CDR3 length is 14 residues. V lost 0 bases and J lost 9; bases outside the gene matches: 8. CDR3 DNA: TGTGCCAGCAGCGTAGGGGACAGGTTCCACGGGCAGTACTTC. This translates into CASSVGDRFHGQYF.

The chain is built from TRBV6-1 and TRBJ2-3; either TRBD1 or TRBD2 may fit D (5 bases each). CDR3 length: 14 amino acids. Looked up from germline, CDR1 is MNHNS and CDR2 is SASEGT. V lost 11 bases, J lost 2 bases, and 17 bases lay in between. The CDR3 here is CAASGTYYTDTQYF. For the CDR3, the DNA is TGTGCCGCCTCCGGGACCTATTACACAGATACGCAGTATTTT.

The CDR3 is CASSPGSYEQYF. CDR3 bases: TGTGCCAGCAGTCCTGGCTCCTACGAGCAGTACTTC. This rearrangement joins TRBV27 to TRBJ2-7; D unresolved. V was shortened by 5 bases and J by 0 bases, with 5 bases between the two germline ends. The CDR3 runs 12 residues. Germline values: CDR1 MNHEY, CDR2 SMNVEV (reference sequence).

V is TRBV7-8 and J is TRBJ1-4, with D tentatively TRBD1 (5 bases). The germline V and J ends were trimmed by 5 bases and 7 bases, with 17 bases remaining between them. Germline CDR1 and CDR2: SGHVS and FQNEAQ. This CDR3 spans 15 amino acids. CDR3 sequence (DNA): TGTGCCAGCAGCCCGGGGGGGGATGGTATTGAAAAACTGTTTTTT. Amino acid sequence: CASSPGGDGIEKLFF. Full variable domain (remainder filled in from reference TRBV7-8 and TRBJ1-4): GAGVSQSPRYKVAKRGQDVALRCDPISGHVSLFWYQQALGQGPEFLTYFQNEAQLDKSGLPSDRFFAERPEGSVSTLKIQRTQQEDSAVYLCASSPGGDGIEKLFFGSGTQLSVL.

The V call is TRBV27, the J call TRBJ1-2; D is uncertain. CDR1 and CDR2 (germline): MNHEY, SMNVEV (reference sequence). The CDR3 is 14 amino acids. Trimming left V 2 bases short and J 1 base short, with 8 bases between. CDR3 sequence reads: CASSLGGNNYGYTF. In DNA form, the CDR3 reads TGTGCCAGCAGTTTAGGTGGCAATAACTATGGCTACACCTTC.

This clone was seen a few times. The chain carries TRBV18 and TRBJ1-1, with TRBD1 as a possible D gene (6 bases). CDR3 size: 12 residues. V lost 5 bases and J 8 bases, leaving 12 bases between the germline ends. The germline V gene has CDR1 KGHSH and CDR2 LQKENI. Here the CDR3 DNA reads TGTGCCAGCTCAATCGGACAGTCCGAAGCTTTCTTT. Its translation is CASSIGQSEAFF. The full variable domain, completed using reference TRBV18 and TRBJ1-1, is NAGVMQNPRHLVRRRGQEARLRCSPMKGHSHVYWYRQLPEEGLKFMVYLQKENIIDESGMPKERFSAEFPKEGPSILRIQQVVRGDSAAYFCASSIGQSEAFFGQGTRLTVV.

The chain uses TRBV5-6 and TRBJ2-5; D remains unclear. Trimming removed 1 base from V and 0 bases from J, with 7 bases in between. The CDR3 runs 14 residues. Germline V gene sequence: CDR1 SGHDT, CDR2 YYEEEE. The CDR3 region is CASSLFSDQETQYF. As DNA, the CDR3 is TGTGCCAGCAGCTTGTTCTCAGACCAAGAGACCCAGTACTTC.

The chain employs TRBV2 and TRBJ2-1; perhaps TRBD1 as D (5 bases). The CDR3 length is 14 residues. V was trimmed by 3 bases and J by 7 bases, leaving 13 bases between them. The germline V gene has CDR1 SNHLY and CDR2 FYNNEI. The CDR3 DNA sequence: TGTGCCAGCAGTGACGGCCAGGGTAGTAATGAGCAGTTCTTC. Translation: CASSDGQGSNEQFF.

A single count supports this clone. The chain joins TRBV4-3 to TRBJ2-1; TRBD2 agrees at 10 bases. The trim removed 3 bases at V and 7 bases at J, leaving 6 bases unmatched. The V gene's germline CDR1 is LGHNA and CDR2 YSLEER. The CDR3 contains 15 residues. CDR3 sequence (DNA): TGCGCCAGCAGCCATGGGCTAGCGGGAGTAAATGAGCAGTTCTTC. Translation gives CASSHGLAGVNEQFF.

This clone showed up just once. The chain has TRBV7-9 and TRBJ2-1; 8 bases align to TRBD2. The CDR3 has 12 residues. CDR1 is SEHNR and CDR2 is FQNEAQ in the germline V gene (reference sequence). Losses at the gene ends were 4 bases for V and 10 bases for J; bases not matched to a gene: 3. The CDR3 protein is CASSWGTREQFF. In DNA form, the CDR3 reads TGTGCCAGCAGCTGGGGGACTAGGGAGCAGTTCTTC.

The chain employs TRBV28 and TRBJ1-2; 8 nucleotides align to TRBD1. The CDR3 loop spans 15 amino acids. Germline CDR1 MDHEN, CDR2 SYDVKM. V was pared by 6 bases and J by 8 bases, with 14 bases of the junction left unmatched. The chain's CDR3 is CASSLRGTGPLGYTF. Here the CDR3 DNA reads TGTGCCAGCAGCCTCCGAGGGACAGGACCTCTGGGCTACACCTTC.

This chain uses TRBV15 with TRBJ1-4; D possibly corresponds to TRBD1 (6 bases). Trimming left V 0 bases short and J 5 bases short, with 13 bases between. Germline CDR1 is LNHNV and CDR2 is YYDKDF (reference sequence). The CDR3 loop spans 16 amino acids. The CDR3 DNA follows: TGTGCCACCAGCAGAGAATATGGGGGGGCAAATGAAAAACTGTTTTTT. This encodes CATSREYGGANEKLFF.

This clone was counted at least ten times. The chain recombines TRBV9 with TRBJ1-3; 7 positions agree with TRBD1. Germline V CDR1 and CDR2: SGDLS, YYNGEE. The junction had 8 bases not matched to a gene; V was cut back by 4 bases and J by 10 bases. The CDR3 is 13 residues long. The CDR3 is CASSPPTGPTIYF. The CDR3 nucleotides are TGTGCCAGCAGCCCCCCGACAGGGCCAACCATATATTTT.

CDR3 DNA sequence: TGCGCCAGCAGCTTGGGGACAGGGCGCTCAGGTACGCAGTATTTT. Its translation is CASSLGTGRSGTQYF. V gene TRBV5-1 combines with J gene TRBJ2-3; 8 positions match TRBD1. The germline CDR1 and CDR2 sequences are SGHRS and YFSETQ. The CDR3 is made up of 15 amino acids. V dropped 0 bases and J dropped 8; count of bases not matched to a gene: 8.

This clone has a single count. The J gene is TRBJ2-2, the V gene TRBV5-1; D is ambiguous. Germline CDR1 reads SGHRS; CDR2 reads YFSETQ. Trimming stripped 7 bases from V and 0 bases from J, with 7 bases between. CDR3 size: 13 residues. This CDR3 is CASSQTNTGELFF. The CDR3 bases are TGCGCCAGCTCCCAAACGAACACCGGGGAGCTGTTTTTT. The full variable domain, rest sourced from reference TRBV5-1 and TRBJ2-2, is KAGVTQTPRYLIKTRGQQVTLSCSPISGHRSVSWYQQTPGQGLQFLFEYFSETQRNKGNFPGRFSGRQFSNSRSEMNVSTLELGDSALYLCASSQTNTGELFFGEGSRLTVL.

The J gene is TRBJ2-2, the V gene TRBV5-3, with D possibly being TRBD1 or TRBD2 (5 bases each). TRBV5-3 is given ORF status, its function remaining uncertain. V gave up 4 bases and J gave up 1 base, with 17 bases separating them. The CDR3 sequence is 17 residues long. This CDR3 is CARSLRQRGRNTGELFF. CDR3 nucleotide sequence: TGTGCCAGAAGCCTACGGCAGAGGGGAAGGAACACCGGGGAGCTGTTTTTT.

This sequence joins TRBV10-3 and TRBJ2-2, with D tentatively TRBD1 (5 bases). Germline lookup yields CDR1 ENHRY and CDR2 SYGVKD. The V end was cut by 6 bases, the J end by 0 bases, with 8 bases between. The CDR3 is 14 amino acids. The CDR3, as DNA: TGTGCCATCAGGCAGGGCGCGAACACCGGGGAGCTGTTTTTT. Its translation is CAIRQGANTGELFF.

The chain couples TRBV6-5 to TRBJ2-1; 10 bases fit TRBD2. Trimming cost V 2 bases and J 4 bases; bases outside gene matches: 5. CDR1 and CDR2 (germline): MNHEY, SVGAGI. The CDR3 extends over 16 amino acids. Here the CDR3 reads CASSYSGRALYNEQFF. The CDR3 DNA is TGTGCCAGCAGTTACAGCGGGAGGGCTTTATACAATGAGCAGTTCTTC.

The rearrangement joins TRBV29-1 to TRBJ2-5; 8 bases agree with TRBD1. Per germline, CDR1 SQVTM and CDR2 ANQGSEA. The CDR3 is 12 amino acids. CDR3 region: CTAGQGQETQYF. In DNA form, the CDR3 reads TGCACGGCCGGACAGGGCCAAGAGACCCAGTACTTC.

The chain employs TRBV6-5 and TRBJ2-5; D may be TRBD1 (6 bases). V was trimmed by 4 bases and J by 4 bases, leaving 10 bases between them. Germline V CDR1 and CDR2: MNHEY, SVGAGI. This CDR3 is built from 13 residues. The CDR3 nucleotides are TGTGCCAGCAGTTTGATGACAGGAGAGACCCAGTACTTC. This encodes CASSLMTGETQYF.

The count of this clone is one. The genes are TRBV6-5 and TRBJ1-1; D possibly corresponds to TRBD1 (5 bases). The CDR3 consists of 15 residues. Trimming stripped 7 bases from V and 1 base from J, with 16 bases between. Per the germline V gene, CDR1 is MNHEY and CDR2 is SVGAGI. The CDR3 spells CASTPAGPGNTEAFF. Here the CDR3 DNA reads TGTGCCAGCACCCCCGCGGGGCCCGGGAACACTGAAGCTTTCTTT.

The chain has TRBV23-1 and TRBJ2-7, with TRBD2 as a possible D gene (5 bases). TRBV23-1 is reported as an ORF; its role is uncertain. The CDR3 spans 17 residues. Trimming took 10 bases from V and 1 from J, leaving 26 bases between them. The CDR3 here is CANIPEIWTRGSYEQYF. The CDR3 bases are TGCGCCAACATACCAGAGATATGGACCCGCGGGTCCTACGAGCAGTACTTC.

V is TRBV4-3 and J is TRBJ2-3, with 9 bases identical to TRBD1. Trimming at V came to 5 bases and at J to 2 bases, leaving 11 bases not matched to a gene. Germline CDR1 is LGHNA and CDR2 is YSLEER. The CDR3 runs 17 residues. The CDR3 coding sequence is TGCGCCAGCAGCGCCTACAGGGGGCGGATTAACACAGATACGCAGTATTTT. Translated: CASSAYRGRINTDTQYF.

The genes are TRBV11-1 and TRBJ2-7; no reliable D call. CDR3 length: 18 amino acids. With 4 bases removed from V and 7 bases from J, the gap between germline ends came to 29 bases. CDR1 is SGHAT and CDR2 is FQDESV in the germline V gene (reference sequence). CDR3 region: CASSSDLFREILVPEQYF. CDR3 in DNA: TGTGCCAGCAGCTCTGACCTATTTCGCGAAATCCTAGTCCCTGAGCAGTACTTC.

This clone was observed a single time. V and J are TRBV21-1 and TRBJ1-2. TRBV21-1 is labeled a pseudogene. CDR3 size: 15 residues. CDR3 nucleotides: TGTGCCAGCAGCAAAGCGATAAAAAAGGGTCCTGAACTCTCCTTC. Encoded protein: CASSKAIKKGPELSF.

This clone has a single count. This chain uses TRBV5-4 with TRBJ2-7; a weak D match, TRBD1 (5 bases). Trimming removed 5 bases from V and 4 bases from J, with 16 bases in between. The germline CDR1 and CDR2 sequences are SGHNT and YYREEE (reference sequence). The CDR3 spans 14 residues. CDR3 sequence reads: CASSPEIGAYEQYF. CDR3 DNA sequence: TGTGCCAGCAGTCCGGAGATTGGGGCTTACGAGCAGTACTTC.